The rows below give T cell receptor beta chains drawn from one sample of a study of PD-1 blockade in classical Hodgkin lymphoma. Some clones are missing from TCRdb's copy, which holds only in-frame ones; the method was immunoSEQ multiplex PCR. Seen here are about 20,000 clones, more than 75% observed once, and the top ten hold roughly two fifths. The sample in question was peripheral blood mononuclear cells (PBMCs), obtained before the fourth cycle of nivolumab. The receptors stem from a human donor with classical Hodgkin lymphoma. Both conserved end residues are part of each CDR3. A D gene is named only where the DNA matches it firmly. Where a row states a size, it is once, few, many or the class of an expanded clone; other rows omit it.

TGTGCCAGCAGCTTTTTCCGAGAGGTACTTAACTATGGCTACACCTTC	CASSFFREVLNYGYTF	TRBV7-9	TRBJ1-2	-	-
TGCAGCGTTGAAGAGGCCTCAGGCCATGTGGGTGGCTACACCTTC	CSVEEASGHVGGYTF	TRBV29-1	TRBJ1-2	-	-
TGCAGCGTTGAGGCTAGCACAGATACGCAGTATTTT	CSVEASTDTQYF	TRBV29-1	TRBJ2-3	-	-
TGTGCCAGCAGCTTACCGAAAGAGACTAGCGGGGACCCAGATACGCAGTATTTT	CASSLPKETSGDPDTQYF	TRBV7-8	TRBJ2-3	-	TRBD2
TGTGCCAGCAGCGTATCGGTAGGGGACACCATATATTTT	CASSVSVGDTIYF	TRBV9	TRBJ1-3	-	-
TGTGCCAGAAGCTCCCCCAACAGGGCCAGGGGGTGGAATTCTAGCTCTGGAAACACCATATATTTT	CARSSPNRARGWNSSSGNTIYF	TRBV5-3	TRBJ1-3	-	TRBD1
TGTGCCTGGAGTGTACGGGGAGATACGCAGTATTTT	CAWSVRGDTQYF	TRBV30	TRBJ2-3	-	-
TGTGCCAGCAGCGCCCCATGTAGGGTTACCACTGAAGCTTTCTTT	CASSAPCRVTTEAFF	TRBV13	TRBJ1-1	-	-
TGTGCCAGCAGCGTTGGCAGTTCCTACGAGCAGTACTTC	CASSVGSSYEQYF	TRBV9	TRBJ2-7	once	-
TGTGCCACCGGCGATTATGGGCAGTATTTT	CATGDYGQYF	TRBV6-6	TRBJ2-3	once	-
TGTGCCAGCAGCCGAGGGCGTCAGCCCCAGCATTTT	CASSRGRQPQHF	TRBV7-9	TRBJ1-5	few	-
TGTGCCAGCAGTGAAGAGGGGTATGAGCAGTTCTTC	CASSEEGYEQFF	TRBV6-1	TRBJ2-1	-	-
TGTGCCAGCAGCCAATCGACAGGGGATAACTATGGCTACACCTTC	CASSQSTGDNYGYTF	TRBV11-2	TRBJ1-2	-	TRBD1
TGTGCCAGTAGTGGGCCCAATCAGCCCCAGCATTTT	CASSGPNQPQHF	TRBV19	TRBJ1-5	-	-
TGTGCCAGCAGCCCTAGCGGGAGGTGGGAAGAGACCCAGTACTTC	CASSPSGRWEETQYF	TRBV28	TRBJ2-5	-	TRBD2
TGTGCCATTGGGACAGGGAGTGGCTTTAATGAAAAACTGTTTTTT	CAIGTGSGFNEKLFF	TRBV10-3	TRBJ1-4	-	TRBD1
TGTGCCAGCAGCTCGGGGGTAGGGGCCACCGGGGAGCTGTTTTTT	CASSSGVGATGELFF	TRBV7-9	TRBJ2-2	-	-
TGTGCCAGCAGCTTAGGGGGAGGGCGGTACAATGAGCAGTTCTTC	CASSLGGGRYNEQFF	TRBV7-9	TRBJ2-1	-	TRBD2
TGTGCCAGCGGGGGGTTCGACGAGCAGTACTTC	CASGGFDEQYF	TRBV2	TRBJ2-7	medium-sized	-
TGTGCCAGCAGAGACGGGACAGCAAACTATGGCTACACCTTC	CASRDGTANYGYTF	TRBV6-5	TRBJ1-2	once	TRBD1
TGTGCCAGCAGCCATCATAGGGACCGCCCGTCTGAAGCTTTCTTT	CASSHHRDRPSEAFF	TRBV7-9	TRBJ1-1	-	-
TGTGCCAGCAGTTATGGTGGTTTCTATGGCTACACCTTC	CASSYGGFYGYTF	TRBV6-5	TRBJ1-2	-	-
TGTGCCATCAGGGACTCGGACTACGAGCAGTACTTC	CAIRDSDYEQYF	TRBV10-3	TRBJ2-7	-	-
TGTGCCAGCGGGGTTTCTACAAGTTACGAGCAGTACTTC	CASGVSTSYEQYF	TRBV27	TRBJ2-7	-	-
TGTGCCACCAGCTCAGGGTACGAGCAGTACTTC	CATSSGYEQYF	TRBV15	TRBJ2-7	-	-
TGCAGCGTTGAAGAAGGGCTTTCTTTGAGCTCCTACAATGAGCAGTTCTTC	CSVEEGLSLSSYNEQFF	TRBV29-1	TRBJ2-1	once	-
TGTGCCATCAGTGAGTCGCTGGCAGTTGGGGAACGGGAGCAGTTCTTC	CAISESLAVGEREQFF	TRBV10-3	TRBJ2-1	-	-
TGTGCCAGTAGTCAAACACCTAGCGGGCTTAGCAATGAGCAGTTCTTC	CASSQTPSGLSNEQFF	TRBV19	TRBJ2-1	-	TRBD2
TGTGCCAGTAGGGAAGGGACTAGCGTCAATGAGCAGTTCTTC	CASREGTSVNEQFF	TRBV19	TRBJ2-1	-	TRBD2
TGTGCCAGCAGCCTCGGACTCGAAGCTTTCTTT	CASSLGLEAFF	TRBV14	TRBJ1-1	-	-
TGTGCCAGCAGCCAAGACCAGGGGGTCATGAACACTGAAGCTTTCTTT	CASSQDQGVMNTEAFF	TRBV4-2	TRBJ1-1	-	TRBD1
TGTGCCAGCAGTTACGGACTAGCGGCCTGGGATGAGCAGTTCTTC	CASSYGLAAWDEQFF	TRBV6-5	TRBJ2-1	-	TRBD2
TGTGCCAGCAATAAATACCGGGACCCATATGGCTACACCTTC	CASNKYRDPYGYTF	TRBV2	TRBJ1-2	-	-
TGTGCCAGCACCCAACAGGGGGCTAGTGCCGGGGAGCTGTTTTTT	CASTQQGASAGELFF	TRBV6-1	TRBJ2-2	many	TRBD1
TGTGCCAGCAGCTCTGACTGGGTAGGGGAGCAGTACTTC	CASSSDWVGEQYF	TRBV7-9	TRBJ2-7	once	-
TGTGCCAGCAGCTTTATCCGGCTACTCGGGGGCACTGAAGCTTTCTTT	CASSFIRLLGGTEAFF	TRBV5-8	TRBJ1-1	-	-
TGTGCCAGCAGTGTTACAGGGACCTACGAGCAGTACTTC	CASSVTGTYEQYF	TRBV2	TRBJ2-7	-	-
TGTGCCAGCAGTCTCTACACTGAAGCTTTCTTT	CASSLYTEAFF	TRBV6-6	TRBJ1-1	-	-
TGTGCCAGTAGTGGCGGGACAAATGGCTATGGCTACACCTTC	CASSGGTNGYGYTF	TRBV19	TRBJ1-2	-	-
TGTGCCAGCAGCTTAGCGATAGGGTACACTGAAGCTTTCTTT	CASSLAIGYTEAFF	TRBV7-9	TRBJ1-1	-	-
TGTGCCAGCAGCGTAGGGGACAGGGGAGCCGAAGCTTTCTTT	CASSVGDRGAEAFF	TRBV9	TRBJ1-1	-	TRBD1
TGTGCCAGCAGCCCAGCGGGGGGGCGTGGTACGCAGTATTTT	CASSPAGGRGTQYF	TRBV14	TRBJ2-3	-	TRBD2
TGTGCCAGCAGCGCCCTAACAGGGAGGCAAGAGACCCAGTACTTC	CASSALTGRQETQYF	TRBV9	TRBJ2-5	-	-
TGTGCCAGCAGCCAAGACGGGACTAGCATTTTCGATGAGCAGTTCTTC	CASSQDGTSIFDEQFF	TRBV4-2	TRBJ2-1	once	TRBD2
TGCGCCAGCAGCTTTCCGGGAATGAGGTATGAGCAGTTCTTC	CASSFPGMRYEQFF	TRBV5-1	TRBJ2-1	-	-
TGTGCCACCATCCCGGGACAGGGGTCCTCTGGGGCCAACGTCCTGACTTTC	CATIPGQGSSGANVLTF	TRBV15	TRBJ2-6	-	TRBD1
TGTGCCAGCAGCGAGGGACAGGGAGGGGTCCAAGAGACCCAGTACTTC	CASSEGQGGVQETQYF	TRBV7-9	TRBJ2-5	-	TRBD1
TGTGCCAGCAGCAGGACAGGGGAGGTCCAGCCCCAGCATTTT	CASSRTGEVQPQHF	TRBV6-5	TRBJ1-5	-	TRBD1
TGCGCCAGCAGCCAAGCGTGGCAGGAGGTCACTGAAGCTTTCTTT	CASSQAWQEVTEAFF	TRBV4-1	TRBJ1-1	few	-
TGTGCCAGCAGTTCACCAGGGAACACTGAAGCTTTCTTT	CASSSPGNTEAFF	TRBV6-5	TRBJ1-1	-	-
TGTGCCAGCAGAAACGAGCGGGAAGATTCAGATACGCAGTATTTT	CASRNEREDSDTQYF	TRBV6-6	TRBJ2-3	-	TRBD2
TGCGCCAGCAGCTTGGGGGCAGGGACGGAGCCCCAGCATTTT	CASSLGAGTEPQHF	TRBV5-1	TRBJ1-5	-	-
TGTGCCAGCAGCTGGGACGGGTTCACCGGGGAGCTGTTTTTT	CASSWDGFTGELFF	TRBV7-2	TRBJ2-2	-	-